The present T cell receptor beta chain was sequenced within a study of blood T cell repertoires in COVID-19. Overall study context: COVID-19 samples, acute and convalescent, were from the United States, Italy and Spain.

Germline V gene data show CDR1 as SGDLS and CDR2 as YYNGEE. V was clipped by 0 bases and J by 5 bases, with 23 bases between them. CDR3 size: 18 residues. One Seattle source followed patients from active infection through their disease course. TCRdb's table, derived via immunoSEQ multiplex PCR, lists solely in-frame clones and lacks some. The top ten hold roughly 0.94% of the sample, which has approximately 300,000 clones, approximately 86% seen once. The receptor was derived from a human donor with COVID-19, enrolled during active disease. The donor label of this sample is uncertain. What was sequenced was peripheral blood. This chain connects TRBV9 to TRBJ1-2; TRBD1 is a possible D gene (6 bases). The CDR3 protein is CASSVGLYQDGTPYGYTF. For the CDR3, the DNA is TGTGCCAGCAGCGTAGGACTTTATCAGGACGGGACACCGTATGGCTACACCTTC. Full variable domain (rest looked up from reference TRBV9 and TRBJ1-2): DSGVTQTPKHLITATGQRVTLRCSPRSGDLSVYWYQQSLDQGLQFLIQYYNGEERAKGNILERFSAQQFPDLHSELNLSSLELGDSALYFCASSVGLYQDGTPYGYTFGSGTRLTVV.